The 22 T cell receptor beta chains below all came from one sample that was sequenced in a study of T cell repertoires in cytomegalovirus infection. MiXCR was run by TCRdb on the reads, yielding one entry per CDR3 protein. The sample consists of over 300,000 distinct CDR3 sequences, about 17% of them appearing once. The sequenced sample consisted of PBMCs. The receptors originated from a human donor in good health (CMV status not recorded). Some clones in this sample may be carry-over from other donors' samples.

This clonotype was seen at least ten times. This chain uses TRBV28 with TRBJ1-4; TRBD1 might be the D (6 bases). V was pared by 9 bases and J by 4 bases, with 21 bases between. The germline V gene encodes CDR1 MDHEN and CDR2 SYDVKM. The CDR3 has 16 residues. The CDR3 nucleotides are TGTGCCAGTTTTAGTCTGACAGGCCATTATAATGAAAAACTGTTTTTT. The encoded protein is CASFSLTGHYNEKLFF.

This clonotype was seen repeatedly, ten times or more. This rearrangement joins TRBV7-2 to TRBJ1-1, with 9 bases fitting TRBD1. The germline V gene encodes CDR1 SGHTA and CDR2 FQGNSA. V gave up 5 bases and J gave up 3 bases; unmatched junction bases: 4. The CDR3 runs 14 residues. The CDR3 loop reads CASSARQGDTEAFF. In nucleotides, the CDR3 is TGTGCCAGCAGCGCCCGACAGGGGGACACTGAAGCTTTCTTT.

This clonotype was seen many times. The chain couples TRBV20-1 to TRBJ1-1; 8 bases fit TRBD1. V shed 0 bases and J 7 bases; nucleotides not matched to a gene: 10. The CDR3 loop spans 15 amino acids. Looked up from germline, CDR1 is DFQATT and CDR2 is SNEGSKA (reference sequence). The CDR3 here is CSARDPGQDRGEAFF. The CDR3, as DNA: TGCAGTGCTAGAGACCCGGGACAGGACCGAGGTGAAGCTTTCTTT.

This chain connects TRBV5-4 to TRBJ2-5; TRBD1 matches at 7 bases. V shed 1 base, J shed 3 bases, and the junction held 6 bases outside the gene matches. The germline V gene has CDR1 SGHNT and CDR2 YYREEE (reference sequence). CDR3 size: 15 residues. This CDR3 is CASSLPTGSEETQYF. The CDR3 nucleotides read TGTGCCAGCAGCTTGCCGACAGGGAGCGAAGAGACCCAGTACTTC.

This clonotype was seen only a few times. The chain carries TRBV7-2 and TRBJ2-3; TRBD1 might be the D (6 bases). In germline, CDR1 is SGHTA, CDR2 FQGNSA. The CDR3 consists of 13 residues. The V gene lost 3 bases and the J gene lost 5 bases, with 9 bases spanning the gap. The CDR3 DNA sequence: TGTGCCAGCAGCTTGGGGGCCGGAGATACGCAGTATTTT. Protein sequence: CASSLGAGDTQYF.

This clonotype came up many times. The chain couples TRBV4-1 to TRBJ1-1, with no clear D. Germline V gene lookup returns CDR1 MGHRA and CDR2 YSYEKL. This CDR3 region has 15 residues. The V and J ends lost 2 bases and 7 bases respectively, with 17 bases between them. The CDR3 region has the DNA TGCGCCAGCAGCCAAATTAACGAGGGAGCGGTTGAAGCTTTCTTT. Translation gives CASSQINEGAVEAFF.

This clonotype was seen only a few times. The rearrangement links TRBV20-1 to TRBJ2-2, with D possibly being TRBD2 (7 bases). Trimming left V 0 bases short and J 6 bases short, with 17 bases between. The CDR3 contains 16 residues. Germline assignment: CDR1 DFQATT and CDR2 SNEGSKA (reference sequence). CDR3 region: CSARDLGGRLPGELFF. In DNA form, the CDR3 reads TGCAGTGCTAGAGATTTGGGGGGGCGCCTTCCCGGGGAGCTGTTTTTT.

The rearrangement uses TRBV4-3 and TRBJ2-5; 8 nucleotides align to TRBD2. The CDR3 covers 15 residues. Germline values: CDR1 LGHNA, CDR2 YSLEER. Trimming at V came to 3 bases and at J to 5 bases, leaving 8 bases not matched to a gene. Here the CDR3 reads CASSQSGGHGETQYF. CDR3 DNA: TGCGCCAGCAGCCAGAGCGGGGGTCACGGGGAGACCCAGTACTTC.

This clonotype has more than one count but fewer than ten. The chain carries TRBV20-1 and TRBJ2-5, with D perhaps given as TRBD1 or TRBD2 (6 bases each). V dropped 0 bases and J dropped 5 bases, with 16 bases sitting between them. Per germline, CDR1 DFQATT and CDR2 SNEGSKA (reference sequence). CDR3 length: 15 amino acids. The CDR3 spells CSARDRGNRDETQYF. The CDR3 region has the DNA TGCAGTGCTAGAGATCGGGGGAACAGGGATGAGACCCAGTACTTC.

This clonotype was counted ten times or more. CDR3 amino acids: CASSIDRVGTGVQPQHF. The CDR3 DNA is TGTGCCAGTAGTATAGATCGTGTAGGGACAGGCGTACAGCCCCAGCATTTT. The chain couples TRBV19 to TRBJ1-5, with 8 bases identical to TRBD1. J gave up 7 bases and V 0 bases, and 11 bases lay outside the gene matches. CDR1 is LNHDA and CDR2 is SQIVND in the germline V gene (reference sequence). The CDR3 spans 17 residues.

This clonotype was detected ten times or more. J is TRBJ1-1 and V is TRBV6-1; D is uncertain. The V end lost 8 bases, the J end lost 4 bases, and 14 bases lay between the germline ends. CDR3 length equals 13 residues. Germline assignment: CDR1 MNHNS and CDR2 SASEGT. The CDR3 reads CASRRVGSTEAFF. In DNA form, the CDR3 reads TGTGCCAGCCGACGGGTAGGGTCCACTGAAGCTTTCTTT.

This clonotype was recorded a few times. DNA of the CDR3: TGTGCCAGCAGCACAGGGGGGACTAATACGCAGTATTTT. Protein: CASSTGGTNTQYF. This chain uses TRBV11-2 with TRBJ2-3, with D maybe TRBD1 (8 bases). The germline V and J ends were trimmed by 5 bases and 7 bases, with 13 bases remaining between them. The CDR3 is made up of 13 amino acids. From germline, CDR1 is SGHAT and CDR2 FQNNGV.

Only a few counts were recorded for this clonotype. The V call is TRBV20-1, the J call TRBJ1-2; TRBD1 agrees at 7 bases. CDR1 DFQATT and CDR2 SNEGSKA come from the germline V gene (reference sequence). With V trimmed by 3 bases and J by 7 bases, 8 bases remained unmatched. This CDR3 is 13 amino acids long. CDR3 in DNA: TGCAGTGCTAGCCGAACAGGGGTTTCTGGCTACACCTTC. Translation gives CSASRTGVSGYTF.

This clonotype was found a few times. V is TRBV12-5 and J is TRBJ1-1, with D perhaps TRBD1 (6 bases). The V gene lost 7 bases and the J gene lost 10 bases, with 22 bases spanning the gap. The CDR3 is 14 amino acids. In germline, CDR1 is LGHNT, CDR2 FRNRAP. The DNA for the CDR3 is TGTGCTAGTGTCCCGGACAGCCAAAACCGGGGAGCTTTCTTT. Amino acids: CASVPDSQNRGAFF.

This clonotype was observed a handful of times. The chain links TRBV20-1 to TRBJ1-6; D is unclear. V dropped 0 bases and J dropped 5 bases, with 11 bases sitting between them. The CDR3 extends over 15 amino acids. Germline-derived CDR1 and CDR2 are DFQATT and SNEGSKA (reference sequence). The CDR3 nucleotides read TGCAGTGCTAGAGATATTTCATATCATAATTCACCCCTCCACTTT. Translated: CSARDISYHNSPLHF.

This clonotype was seen at least ten times. This chain connects TRBV7-2 to TRBJ1-1; D is ambiguous. V was shortened by 5 bases and J by 1 base, with 20 bases between the two germline ends. The V gene's germline CDR1 is SGHTA and CDR2 FQGNSA. The CDR3 is made up of 17 amino acids. CDR3 DNA: TGTGCCAGCAGCCTAAAAGGACGGCCAAACGCGAACACTGAAGCTTTCTTT. Its translation: CASSLKGRPNANTEAFF. Using reference TRBV7-2 and TRBJ1-1 for the parts outside the CDR3, the full variable domain is GAGVSQSPSNKVTEKGKDVELRCDPISGHTALYWYRQSLGQGLEFLIYFQGNSAPDKSGLPSDRFSAERTGGSVSTLTIQRTQQEDSAVYLCASSLKGRPNANTEAFFGQGTRLTVV.

In this sample, this clonotype turned up a few times. V and J are TRBV20-1 and TRBJ2-5; 7 bases line up with TRBD1. Germline V lookup: CDR1 DFQATT, CDR2 SNEGSKA (reference sequence). After removal of 1 base from V and 5 bases from J, the junction contained 13 bases not matched to a gene. This CDR3 comprises 16 residues. This chain's CDR3 is CSARGGPGLRGETQYF. The CDR3 DNA is TGCAGTGCTAGAGGCGGACCGGGCCTCAGGGGGGAGACCCAGTACTTC.

This rearrangement joins TRBV6-5 to TRBJ2-5; D is perhaps TRBD1 (7 bases). CDR3 length: 17 residues. CDR1 is MNHEY and CDR2 is SVGAGI in the germline V gene. Trimming pared 0 bases from V and 5 bases from J, leaving 19 bases between. The DNA for the CDR3 is TGTGCCAGCAGTTACTCGATCGGACAGGTGGGGGGTGAGACCCAGTACTTC. It translates to CASSYSIGQVGGETQYF.

This clonotype has more than one count but fewer than ten. The chain uses TRBV4-3 and TRBJ2-1; the D is unclear. The length of the CDR3 is 14 residues. Germline-derived CDR1 and CDR2 are LGHNA and YSLEER. V was trimmed by 1 base and J by 7 bases, leaving 11 bases between them. CDR3 sequence (DNA): TGCGCCAGCAGCCAAGGCGCCGTGGAGAATGAGCAGTTCTTC. Protein product: CASSQGAVENEQFF.

This clonotype was recorded a few times. The chain is built from TRBV3-1 and TRBJ2-4; the D gene could be TRBD1 or TRBD2 (5 bases each). The germline V gene has CDR1 LGHDT and CDR2 YNNKEL (reference sequence). V was trimmed by 1 base and J by 3 bases, leaving 16 bases between them. This CDR3 is built from 17 residues. CDR3 protein: CASSQVWDLERKNIQYF. The CDR3 DNA reads TGTGCCAGCAGCCAAGTGTGGGACCTCGAGCGCAAAAACATTCAGTACTTC.

This clonotype was found a few times. This sequence joins TRBV7-9 and TRBJ2-7; a weak D match, TRBD1 (7 bases). The length of the CDR3 is 14 residues. V gave up 2 bases and J gave up 3 bases, with 11 bases separating them. Germline V gives CDR1 SEHNR, CDR2 FQNEAQ (reference sequence). CDR3 nucleotide sequence: TGTGCCAGCAGCTTAATGCAGGGGGGCTACGAGCAGTACTTC. This translates into CASSLMQGGYEQYF.

At least ten counts were recorded for this clonotype. The chain carries TRBV19 and TRBJ2-2, with 7 bases lining up with TRBD1. The CDR3 totals 14 residues. Germline V gene lookup returns CDR1 LNHDA and CDR2 SQIVND (reference sequence). J was trimmed by 2 bases and V by 7 bases; bases with no gene match: 4. The DNA of the CDR3 is TGTGCCAGTAAGACAGGGTACAACACCGGGGAGCTGTTTTTT. Amino acid sequence: CASKTGYNTGELFF.